Listed here is a single T cell receptor beta chain. The sample belongs to a study of blood T cell repertoires in COVID-19. For the study at large: The cDNA or gDNA used as material had been derived from T cells, B-cell-depleted T cells, or PBMCs.

The assay was immunoSEQ multiplex PCR, and TCRdb's table has in-frame clones only and misses some. The profile covers 150,000 to 200,000 clones, with about 80% appearing a single time and around 2.4% taken by the ten largest. The sample consisted of peripheral blood. The receptor comes from a human donor with acute or convalescent COVID-19. The donor label of this sample is uncertain.

Written as DNA, the CDR3 is TGTGCCAGCAGCGCCCTTCGACAGGGTGCGGGTGAGCAGTACTTC. It is translated as CASSALRQGAGEQYF. This chain joins TRBV2 and TRBJ2-7; 7 nucleotides line up with TRBD1. The V and J ends lost 6 bases and 7 bases, in that order; junction bases with no gene match: 15. The V gene's germline CDR1 is SNHLY and CDR2 FYNNEI. This CDR3 region has 15 residues. Full variable domain (outside the CDR3, taken from reference TRBV2 and TRBJ2-7): EPEVTQTPSHQVTQMGQEVILRCVPISNHLYFYWYRQILGQKVEFLVSFYNNEISEKSEIFDDQFSVERPDGSNFTLKIRSTKLEDSAMYFCASSALRQGAGEQYFGPGTRLTVT.